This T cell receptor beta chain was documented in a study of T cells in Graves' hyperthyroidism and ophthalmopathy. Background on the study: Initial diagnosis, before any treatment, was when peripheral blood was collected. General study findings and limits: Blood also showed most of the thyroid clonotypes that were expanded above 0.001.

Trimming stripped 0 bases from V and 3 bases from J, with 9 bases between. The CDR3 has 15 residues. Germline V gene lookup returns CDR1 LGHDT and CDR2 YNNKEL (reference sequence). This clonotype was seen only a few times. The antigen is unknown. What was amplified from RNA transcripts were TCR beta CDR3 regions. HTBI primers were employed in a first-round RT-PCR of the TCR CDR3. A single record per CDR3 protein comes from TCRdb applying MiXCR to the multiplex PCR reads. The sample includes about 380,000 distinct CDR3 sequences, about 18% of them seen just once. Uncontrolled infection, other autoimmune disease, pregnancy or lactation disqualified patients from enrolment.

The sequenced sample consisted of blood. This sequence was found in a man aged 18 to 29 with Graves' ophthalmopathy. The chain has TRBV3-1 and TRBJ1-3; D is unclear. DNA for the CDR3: TGTGCCAGCAGCCAAGATGATAGGGATGGAAACACCATATATTTT. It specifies CASSQDDRDGNTIYF.